One and the same sample provided the 18 T cell receptor beta chains below, sequenced in a study of blood T cell repertoires in COVID-19. Repertoires were generated with immunoSEQ multiplex PCR, while TCRdb's copy carries only in-frame clones and drops some. The repertoire holds 63,000 or so clones, over 85% seen once, with approximately 1.3% in the top ten. Sequencing was carried out using peripheral blood. These TCRs come from a man between 60 and 75 years old with acute or convalescent COVID-19.

The V call is TRBV3-1 (or the pseudogene TRBV3-2), the J call TRBJ1-2; 7 bases fit TRBD1. The trim removed 4 bases at V and 2 bases at J, leaving 7 bases unmatched. Germline assignment: CDR1 LGHDT and CDR2 YNNKEL (reference sequence). This CDR3 contains 15 residues. The CDR3 region has the DNA TGTGCCAGCAGCCTAACCGGGACAGAAAACTATGGCTACACCTTC. This encodes CASSLTGTENYGYTF.

The rearrangement uses TRBV2 and TRBJ2-3, with 12 bases matching TRBD2. The CDR3 extends over 16 amino acids. Germline V gene data show CDR1 as SNHLY and CDR2 as FYNNEI. V dropped 3 bases and J dropped 10; count of bases not matched to a gene: 11. This CDR3 reads CASSEASGGARLPQYF. DNA of the CDR3: TGTGCCAGCAGTGAGGCTAGCGGGGGGGCCAGGCTTCCGCAGTATTTT.

The chain combines TRBV3-1 (or the pseudogene TRBV3-2) with TRBJ2-7, with 7 bases identical to TRBD1. Trimming cost V 2 bases and J 0 bases; bases outside gene matches: 13. Germline V gene data show CDR1 as LGHDT and CDR2 as YNNKEL (reference sequence). The CDR3 extends over 18 amino acids. The CDR3, as DNA: TGTGCCAGCAGCCAACCTGGCCGCCGGGACAGAAACTCCTACGAGCAGTACTTC. Translated, it gives CASSQPGRRDRNSYEQYF.

The chain is built from TRBV27 and TRBJ1-1; 9 bases map to TRBD1. The CDR3 spans 19 residues. Germline CDR1 and CDR2: MNHEY and SMNVEV (reference sequence). V trimming: 4 bases; J trimming: 4 bases; junction bases outside the gene matches: 19. CDR3 nucleotides: TGTGCCAGCAGTTCATATCGATTAGTCCGGGACAGGGTCCCCACTGAAGCTTTCTTT. Translated: CASSSYRLVRDRVPTEAFF.

The CDR3 protein is CASSFDTGVGEAFF. The CDR3 DNA follows: TGTGCCAGCAGCTTCGACACAGGGGTTGGTGAAGCTTTCTTT. The chain links TRBV7-2 to TRBJ1-1, with TRBD1 matching 7 bases. The CDR3 runs 14 residues. V lost 3 bases and J lost 7; bases outside the gene matches: 8. Germline V gene sequence: CDR1 SGHTA, CDR2 FQGNSA.

The V and J genes are TRBV18 and TRBJ1-3; D call uncertain. There are 13 residues in the CDR3. V was clipped by 3 bases and J by 8 bases, with 11 bases between them. From germline, CDR1 is KGHSH and CDR2 LQKENI. For the CDR3, the DNA is TGTGCCAGCTCACCGCGGGTCGAGGACACCATATATTTT. It codes for CASSPRVEDTIYF.

The chain couples TRBV5-1 to TRBJ2-2; 8 bases are a match to TRBD2. The J segment lost 0 bases and the V segment lost 2 bases, leaving 3 bases of the junction unmatched. This CDR3 has 16 amino acids. CDR1 and CDR2 (germline): SGHRS, YFSETQ. The chain's CDR3 is CASSLVSGANTGELFF. The CDR3 DNA reads TGCGCCAGCAGCTTAGTTAGCGGGGCGAACACCGGGGAGCTGTTTTTT.

The J gene is TRBJ1-2, the V gene TRBV4-1; 9 nucleotides line up with TRBD1. J was trimmed by 4 bases and V by 1 base; bases with no gene match: 4. CDR1 MGHRA and CDR2 YSYEKL come from the germline V gene. This CDR3 comprises 15 residues. CDR3 nucleotides: TGCGCCAGCAGCCAAGCCCTACAGGGGGCCTATGGCTACACCTTC. This sequence encodes CASSQALQGAYGYTF.

This clone was recorded once. V gene TRBV19 combines with J gene TRBJ2-3; 13 bases fit TRBD2. Germline-derived CDR1 and CDR2 are LNHDA and SQIVND (reference sequence). J gave up 6 bases and V 6 bases, and 6 bases lay outside the gene matches. CDR3 size: 15 residues. The CDR3 is CASRWTSGGPDTQYF. Written as DNA, the CDR3 is TGTGCCAGTAGGTGGACTAGCGGGGGCCCCGATACGCAGTATTTT.

A note on this clone: This sample includes further DNA sequences coding for the same CDR3. The gene calls are TRBV5-1 and TRBJ2-6; D remains ambiguous. The CDR3 loop spans 15 amino acids. Trimming left V 1 base short and J 1 base short, with 6 bases between. CDR1 and CDR2 from the germline V gene are SGHRS and YFSETQ. The DNA for the CDR3 is TGCGCCAGCAGCTTGATATTGTCTGGGGCCAACGTCCTGACTTTC. This codes for CASSLILSGANVLTF. The full variable domain, in which reference TRBV5-1 and TRBJ2-6 provide the parts outside the CDR3, is KAGVTQTPRYLIKTRGQQVTLSCSPISGHRSVSWYQQTPGQGLQFLFEYFSETQRNKGNFPGRFSGRQFSNSRSEMNVSTLELGDSALYLCASSLILSGANVLTFGAGSRLTVL.

This clone has a single count. The rearrangement joins TRBV7-9 to TRBJ1-2; 10 nucleotides match TRBD1. The germline V gene encodes CDR1 SEHNR and CDR2 FQNEAQ (reference sequence). Trimming at V came to 7 bases and at J to 6 bases, leaving 11 bases not matched to a gene. CDR3 size: 15 residues. For the CDR3, the DNA is TGTGCCAGCACCGAAAGGGACAGGGGTTGGGATGGCTACACCTTC. This translates into CASTERDRGWDGYTF.

In this sample, this clone turned up a few times. V usage is TRBV28 and J usage is TRBJ1-2, with a weak D call TRBD1 (6 bases). The germline CDR1 and CDR2 sequences are MDHEN and SYDVKM. Trimming pared 5 bases from V and 8 bases from J, leaving 18 bases between. The CDR3 spans 14 residues. The CDR3, as DNA: TGTGCCAGCAGTACCCGGACAGTAAGTCGGGGCTACACCTTC. It encodes CASSTRTVSRGYTF.

This clone has just one count. The V call is TRBV6-5, the J call TRBJ1-2; the match to TRBD1 covers 7 bases. The CDR3 runs to 13 residues. Trimming removed 5 bases from V and 4 bases from J; junction bases left unmatched: 4. Germline loops: CDR1 MNHEY, CDR2 SVGAGI. The CDR3 nucleotides are TGTGCCAGCAGTCCGGGGACAGTCTATGGCTACACCTTC. It codes for CASSPGTVYGYTF.

The V call is TRBV3-1 (or the pseudogene TRBV3-2), the J call TRBJ1-5; no clear D. The V and J ends lost 3 bases and 1 base respectively, with 13 bases between them. Germline assignment: CDR1 LGHDT and CDR2 YNNKEL (reference sequence). CDR3 size: 16 residues. The CDR3 protein is CASSQGYGASNQPQHF. CDR3 coding DNA: TGTGCCAGCAGCCAGGGTTATGGAGCCAGCAATCAGCCCCAGCATTTT.

In the case of this clone: The same CDR3 is also encoded by other DNA sequences in this sample. The chain recombines TRBV5-1 with TRBJ1-1; 8 bases fit TRBD1. The V gene end was trimmed by 3 bases and the J gene end by 5 bases; junction bases not matched to a gene: 6. This CDR3 has 14 amino acids. Germline assignment: CDR1 SGHRS and CDR2 YFSETQ. The CDR3 DNA follows: TGCGCCAGCAGCTCCCAGGGGGCCCGAACTGAAGCTTTCTTT. Translating it yields CASSSQGARTEAFF.

The genes are TRBV10-1 and TRBJ2-5, with 10 bases identical to TRBD1. Trimming at V came to 8 bases and at J to 2 bases, leaving 2 bases not matched to a gene. Germline CDR1 and CDR2: WNHNN and SYGVQD (reference sequence). This CDR3 comprises 13 residues. CDR3 bases: TGCGCCAGCCCGGACAGGGGGCAAGAGACCCAGTACTTC. It codes for CASPDRGQETQYF.

This clone was counted between two and nine times. This sequence joins TRBV18 and TRBJ1-2; 7 bases map to TRBD1. Per the germline V gene, CDR1 is KGHSH and CDR2 is LQKENI. V lost 6 bases, J lost 4 bases, and 2 bases stayed unmatched. The CDR3 consists of 12 residues. In nucleotides, the CDR3 is TGTGCCAGCTCCCAGGGGGTCTATGGCTACACCTTC. Translating gives CASSQGVYGYTF.

The chain recombines TRBV14 with TRBJ1-1; D is unclear. This CDR3 spans 14 amino acids. V was pared by 4 bases and J by 1 base, with 10 bases between. CDR1 and CDR2 (germline): SGHDN, FVKESK. The chain's CDR3 is CASSLRTRNTEAFF. The CDR3 DNA follows: TGTGCCAGCAGCCTCCGTACAAGGAACACTGAAGCTTTCTTT. Combining the CDR3 with reference TRBV14 and TRBJ1-1 gives the whole variable domain EAGVTQFPSHSVIEKGQTVTLRCDPISGHDNLYWYRRVMGKEIKFLLHFVKESKQDESGMPNNRFLAERTGGTYSTLKVQPAELEDSGVYFCASSLRTRNTEAFFGQGTRLTVV.